This TCR beta chain was profiled in a study of STAT5B mutations in CD4+ large granular lymphocyte leukemia. Study-level information: The CDR3 'QG' motif was associated with a particular HLA allele among healthy donors.

The assay was run at survey level. The method was immunoSEQ multiplex PCR; TCRdb's version includes in-frame clones alone and lacks a portion of them. The data show fewer than 35,000 clones, approximately 88% seen once. General study results and limits: Higher CD4+ than CD8+ T-LGLL clonality might reflect small sample size.

Trimming at V came to 2 bases and at J to 4 bases, leaving 2 bases not matched to a gene. Germline values: CDR1 SGHAT, CDR2 FQNNGV. The CDR3 sequence is 14 residues long. A word on this clone: Its target is not known.

V is TRBV11-2 and J is TRBJ2-5; the match to TRBD1 covers 9 bases. This clonotype originated in a human donor in good health. The specimen sequenced was CD4+ T cells from blood buffy coats. The CDR3 here is CASSLRDRVETQYF. The CDR3 region has the DNA TGTGCCAGCAGCTTAAGGGACAGGGTAGAGACCCAGTACTTC.